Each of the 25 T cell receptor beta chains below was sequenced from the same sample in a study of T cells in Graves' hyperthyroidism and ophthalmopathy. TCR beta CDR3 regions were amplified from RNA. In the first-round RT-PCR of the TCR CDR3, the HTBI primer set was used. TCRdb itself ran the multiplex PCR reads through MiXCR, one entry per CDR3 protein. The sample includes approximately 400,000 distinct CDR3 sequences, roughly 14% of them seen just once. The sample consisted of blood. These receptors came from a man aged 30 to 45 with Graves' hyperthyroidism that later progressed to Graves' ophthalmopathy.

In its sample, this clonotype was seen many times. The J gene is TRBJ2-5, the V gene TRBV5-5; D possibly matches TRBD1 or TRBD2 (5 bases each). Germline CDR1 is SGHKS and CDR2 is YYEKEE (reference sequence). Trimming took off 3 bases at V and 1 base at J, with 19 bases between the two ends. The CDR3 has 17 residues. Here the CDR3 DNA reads TGTGCCAGCAGCTATATCGGGGCAGGACCTCTCCAAGAGACCCAGTACTTC. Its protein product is CASSYIGAGPLQETQYF.

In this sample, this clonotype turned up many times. The CDR3 bases are TGTGCCAGCGCCTCGGGGGGGCTGGTTGAAGCTTTCTTT. Translation: CASASGGLVEAFF. This sequence joins TRBV3-1 and TRBJ1-1, with D possibly matching TRBD1 (6 bases). CDR3 length equals 13 residues. Germline assignment: CDR1 LGHDT and CDR2 YNNKEL (reference sequence). V lost 8 bases to trimming and J lost 7 bases, with 17 bases between them.

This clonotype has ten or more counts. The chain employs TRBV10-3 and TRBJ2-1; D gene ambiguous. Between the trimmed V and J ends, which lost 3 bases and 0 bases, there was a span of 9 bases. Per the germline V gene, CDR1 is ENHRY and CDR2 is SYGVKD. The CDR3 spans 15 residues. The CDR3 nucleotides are TGTGCCATCAGTGACTCAGGAAGCTCCTACAATGAGCAGTTCTTC. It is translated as CAISDSGSSYNEQFF.

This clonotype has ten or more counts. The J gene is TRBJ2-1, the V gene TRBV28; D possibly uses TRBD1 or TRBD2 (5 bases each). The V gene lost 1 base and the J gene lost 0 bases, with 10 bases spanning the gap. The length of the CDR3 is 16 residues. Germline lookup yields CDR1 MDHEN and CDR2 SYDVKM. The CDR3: CASSLLGEGSYNEQFF. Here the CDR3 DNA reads TGTGCCAGCAGTTTATTGGGGGAAGGCTCCTACAATGAGCAGTTCTTC.

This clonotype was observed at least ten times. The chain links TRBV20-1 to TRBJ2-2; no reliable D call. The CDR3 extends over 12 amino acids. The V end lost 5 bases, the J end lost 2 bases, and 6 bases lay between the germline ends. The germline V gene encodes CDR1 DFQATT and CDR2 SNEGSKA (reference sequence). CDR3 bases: TGCAGTGCTCCCCGCAACACCGGGGAGCTGTTTTTT. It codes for CSAPRNTGELFF.

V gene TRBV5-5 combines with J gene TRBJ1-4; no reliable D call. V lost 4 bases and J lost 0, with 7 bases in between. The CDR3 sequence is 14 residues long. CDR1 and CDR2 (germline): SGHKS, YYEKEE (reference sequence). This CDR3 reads CASSTEPTNEKLFF. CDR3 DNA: TGTGCCAGCAGCACAGAGCCAACTAATGAAAAACTGTTTTTT.

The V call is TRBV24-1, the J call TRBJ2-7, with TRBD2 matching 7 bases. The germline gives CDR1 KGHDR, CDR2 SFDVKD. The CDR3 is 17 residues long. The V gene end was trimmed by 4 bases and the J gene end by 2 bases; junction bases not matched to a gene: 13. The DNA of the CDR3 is TGTGCCACCAGTGACACAAGCGGGGCAGGGTTTGCCTACGAGCAGTACTTC. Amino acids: CATSDTSGAGFAYEQYF.

CDR3 loop: CASSLTGQGVVGYTF. The CDR3 region has the DNA TGTGCCAGCAGCCTAACCGGACAGGGGGTGGTTGGCTACACCTTC. The chain joins TRBV11-3 to TRBJ1-2; 10 nucleotides align to TRBD1. There are 15 residues in the CDR3. The ends lost 5 bases at V and 7 bases at J; junction bases unmatched: 10. Germline V lookup: CDR1 SGHNT, CDR2 YENEEA.

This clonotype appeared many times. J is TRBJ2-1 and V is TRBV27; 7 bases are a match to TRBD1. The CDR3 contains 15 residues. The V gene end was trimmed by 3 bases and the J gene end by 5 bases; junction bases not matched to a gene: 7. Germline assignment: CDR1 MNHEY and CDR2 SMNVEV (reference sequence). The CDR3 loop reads CASSLGYRGHNEQFF. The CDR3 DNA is TGTGCCAGCAGTTTGGGGTACAGGGGACACAATGAGCAGTTCTTC.

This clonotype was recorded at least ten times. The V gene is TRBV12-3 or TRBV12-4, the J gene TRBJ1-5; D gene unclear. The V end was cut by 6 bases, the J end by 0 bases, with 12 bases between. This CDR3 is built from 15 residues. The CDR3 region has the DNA TGTGCCAGCAGATCATCTAGGGCTAGCAATCAGCCCCAGCATTTT. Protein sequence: CASRSSRASNQPQHF.

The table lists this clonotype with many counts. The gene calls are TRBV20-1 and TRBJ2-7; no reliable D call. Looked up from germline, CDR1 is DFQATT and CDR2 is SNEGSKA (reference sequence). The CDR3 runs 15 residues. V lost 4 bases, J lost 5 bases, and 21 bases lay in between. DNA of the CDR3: TGCAGTGCTACCGGCATTGGGTTTTTATTCGACGAGCAGTACTTC. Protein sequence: CSATGIGFLFDEQYF.

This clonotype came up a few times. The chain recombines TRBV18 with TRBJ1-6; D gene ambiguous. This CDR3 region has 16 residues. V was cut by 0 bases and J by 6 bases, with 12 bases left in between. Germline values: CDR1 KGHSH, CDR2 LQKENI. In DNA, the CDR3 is TGTGCCAGCTCACCACCTGGGGTTGGTTCTAATTCACCCCTCCACTTT. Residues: CASSPPGVGSNSPLHF.

The CDR3 loop is CASSLFAGEQYF. The CDR3, as DNA: TGTGCCAGCAGCTTATTTGCGGGCGAGCAGTACTTC. The chain links TRBV7-9 to TRBJ2-7, with D perhaps TRBD2 (5 bases). CDR1 is SEHNR, CDR2 FQNEAQ, per germline (reference sequence). The CDR3 is 12 amino acids. Trimming removed 2 bases at V and 6 bases at J, with 8 bases between.

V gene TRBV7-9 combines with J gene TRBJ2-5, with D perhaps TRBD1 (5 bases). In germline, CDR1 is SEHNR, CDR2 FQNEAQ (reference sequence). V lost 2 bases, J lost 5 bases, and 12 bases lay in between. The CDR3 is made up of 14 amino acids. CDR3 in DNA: TGTGCCAGCAGCTTATCCACAGGTTCGGAGACCCAGTACTTC. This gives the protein CASSLSTGSETQYF.

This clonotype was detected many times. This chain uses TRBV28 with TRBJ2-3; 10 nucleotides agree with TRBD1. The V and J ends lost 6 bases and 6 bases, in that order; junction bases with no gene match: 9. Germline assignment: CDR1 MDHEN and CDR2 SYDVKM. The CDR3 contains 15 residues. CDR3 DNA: TGTGCCAGCAGCCAGACAGGGGGCCGGGGGGATACGCAGTATTTT. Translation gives CASSQTGGRGDTQYF.

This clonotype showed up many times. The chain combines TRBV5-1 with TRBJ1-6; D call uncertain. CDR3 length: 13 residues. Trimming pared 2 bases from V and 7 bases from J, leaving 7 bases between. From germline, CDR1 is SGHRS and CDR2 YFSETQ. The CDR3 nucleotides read TGCGCCAGCAGCTTTGCCAGCAATTCACCCCTCCACTTT. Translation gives CASSFASNSPLHF.

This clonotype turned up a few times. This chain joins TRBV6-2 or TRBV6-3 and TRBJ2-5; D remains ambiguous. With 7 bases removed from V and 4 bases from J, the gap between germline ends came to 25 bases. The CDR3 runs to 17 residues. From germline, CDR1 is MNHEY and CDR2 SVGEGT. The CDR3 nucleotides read TGTGCCAGCATCTTAGGGTCCTTGAGCCGGATGTCAGAGACCCAGTACTTC. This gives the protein CASILGSLSRMSETQYF.

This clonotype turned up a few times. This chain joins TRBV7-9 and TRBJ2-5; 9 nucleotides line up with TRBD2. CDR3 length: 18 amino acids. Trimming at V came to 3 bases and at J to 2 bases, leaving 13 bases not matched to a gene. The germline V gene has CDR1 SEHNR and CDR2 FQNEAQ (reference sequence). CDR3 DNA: TGTGCCAGCAGCTTTCAAAGTCTAGCGGGGAGACTTCAAGAGACCCAGTACTTC. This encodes CASSFQSLAGRLQETQYF.

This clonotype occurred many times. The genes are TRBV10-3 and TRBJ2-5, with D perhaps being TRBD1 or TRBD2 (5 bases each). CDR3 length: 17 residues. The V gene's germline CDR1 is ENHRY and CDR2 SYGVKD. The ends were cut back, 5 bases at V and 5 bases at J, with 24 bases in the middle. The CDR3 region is CAISRGIPGASRETQYF. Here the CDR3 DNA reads TGTGCCATCAGTCGGGGAATCCCCGGGGCGTCTAGGGAGACCCAGTACTTC.

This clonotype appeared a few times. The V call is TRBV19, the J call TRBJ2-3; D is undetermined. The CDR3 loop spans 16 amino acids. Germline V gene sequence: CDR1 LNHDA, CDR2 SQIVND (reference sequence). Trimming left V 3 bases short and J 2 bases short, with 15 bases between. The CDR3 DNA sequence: TGTGCCAGTAGTATTATTTCTGACACCTCCACAGATACGCAGTATTTT. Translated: CASSIISDTSTDTQYF.

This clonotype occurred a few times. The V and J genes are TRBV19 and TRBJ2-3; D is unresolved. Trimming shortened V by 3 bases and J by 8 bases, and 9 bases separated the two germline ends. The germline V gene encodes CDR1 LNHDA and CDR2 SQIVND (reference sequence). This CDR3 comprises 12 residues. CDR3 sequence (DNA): TGTGCCAGTAGTATGGTCAAGAGTACGCAGTATTTT. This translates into CASSMVKSTQYF. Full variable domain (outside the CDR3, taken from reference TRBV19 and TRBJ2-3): DGGITQSPKYLFRKEGQNVTLSCEQNLNHDAMYWYRQDPGQGLRLIYYSQIVNDFQKGDIAEGYSVSREKKESFPLTVTSAQKNPTAFYLCASSMVKSTQYFGPGTRLTVL.

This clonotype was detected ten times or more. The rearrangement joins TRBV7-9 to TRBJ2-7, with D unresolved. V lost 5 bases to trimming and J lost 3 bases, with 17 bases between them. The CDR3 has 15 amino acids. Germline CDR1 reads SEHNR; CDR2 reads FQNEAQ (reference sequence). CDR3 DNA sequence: TGTGCCAGCAGCCCTACCTCTTCTACATTCTACGAGCAGTACTTC. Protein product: CASSPTSSTFYEQYF.

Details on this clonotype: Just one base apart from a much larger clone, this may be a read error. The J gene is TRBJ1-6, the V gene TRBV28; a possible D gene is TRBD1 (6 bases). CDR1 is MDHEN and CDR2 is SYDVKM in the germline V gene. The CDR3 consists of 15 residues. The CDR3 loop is CASSLSTGLYSLLHF. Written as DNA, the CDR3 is TGTGCCAGCAGTTTATCGACAGGCTTGTATTCACTCCTCCACTTT.

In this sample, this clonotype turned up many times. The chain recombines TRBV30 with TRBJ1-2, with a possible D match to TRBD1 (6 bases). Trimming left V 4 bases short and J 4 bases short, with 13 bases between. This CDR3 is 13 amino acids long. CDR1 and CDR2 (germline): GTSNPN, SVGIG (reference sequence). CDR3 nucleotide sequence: TGTGCCTGGACCTCCGGGACAAGCTATGGCTACACCTTC. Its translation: CAWTSGTSYGYTF.

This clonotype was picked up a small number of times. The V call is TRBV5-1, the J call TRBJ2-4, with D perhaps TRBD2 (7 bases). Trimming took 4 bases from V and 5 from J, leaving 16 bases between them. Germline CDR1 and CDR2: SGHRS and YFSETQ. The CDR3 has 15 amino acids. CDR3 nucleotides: TGCGCCAGCAGCCACCGGGGGGCGCGGGAAAACATTCAGTACTTC. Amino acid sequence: CASSHRGARENIQYF.